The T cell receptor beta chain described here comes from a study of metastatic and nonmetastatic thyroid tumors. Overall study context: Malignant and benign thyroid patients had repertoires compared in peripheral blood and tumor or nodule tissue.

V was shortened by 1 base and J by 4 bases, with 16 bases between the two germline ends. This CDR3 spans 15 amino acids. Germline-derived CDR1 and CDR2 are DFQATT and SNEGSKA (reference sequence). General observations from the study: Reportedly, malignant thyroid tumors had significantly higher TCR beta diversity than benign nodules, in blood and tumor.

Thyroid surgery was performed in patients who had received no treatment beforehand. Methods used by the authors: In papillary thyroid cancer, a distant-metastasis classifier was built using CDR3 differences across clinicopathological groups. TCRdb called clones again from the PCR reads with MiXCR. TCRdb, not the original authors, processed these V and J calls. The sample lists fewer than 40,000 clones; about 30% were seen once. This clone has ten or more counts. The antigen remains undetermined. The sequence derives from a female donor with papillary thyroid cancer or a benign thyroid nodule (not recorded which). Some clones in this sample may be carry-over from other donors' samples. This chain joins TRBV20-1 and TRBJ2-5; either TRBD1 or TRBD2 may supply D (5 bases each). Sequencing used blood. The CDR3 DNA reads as TGCAGTGCTAGAGGTTTGGGGGAGTGGGTAGAGACCCAGTACTTC. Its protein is CSARGLGEWVETQYF.